Shown below are 11 T cell receptor beta chains from a single sample sequenced in a study of regulatory T cells in long-lasting Graves disease. Time point specified: persistent/refractory GD, antithyroid drugs over 5 years with positive TRAb. The TCR library was prepared using RNA isolated from PBMCs. Investigators prepared the TCR beta libraries by applying iRepertoire HTBI primers and Arm-PCR of CDR3 regions. One entry per CDR3 protein results from TCRdb running MiXCR on the multiplex PCR reads. Here the sample spans fewer than 400,000 distinct CDR3 sequences, 15% to 20% being singletons. Sample: peripheral blood mononuclear cells (PBMCs), taken when the disease was refractory, from a patient treated with antithyroid drugs. The source of these receptors is a female donor with Graves disease.

This clonotype occurred many times. The chain is built from TRBV24-1 and TRBJ1-2, with TRBD1 matching over 7 bases. V gave up 7 bases and J gave up 6 bases; unmatched junction bases: 7. Germline V gene lookup returns CDR1 KGHDR and CDR2 SFDVKD. The CDR3 sequence is 13 residues long. CDR3 sequence: CATSQDRDDGYTF. DNA of the CDR3: TGTGCCACCAGCCAAGACAGGGACGATGGCTACACCTTC.

This clonotype turned up a few times. The chain links TRBV25-1 to TRBJ2-3, with D perhaps matching TRBD1 (7 bases). The CDR3 sequence is 12 residues long. V was pared by 10 bases and J by 5 bases, with 13 bases between. Germline V gene data show CDR1 as MGHDK and CDR2 as SYGVNS. The CDR3, as DNA: TGTGCCACCCGGAGGGGGCAAGATACGCAGTATTTT. Its translation: CATRRGQDTQYF.

This clonotype was seen a handful of times. The gene calls are TRBV28 and TRBJ2-1, with TRBD1 matching over 7 bases. The CDR3 has 14 residues. Germline CDR1 is MDHEN and CDR2 is SYDVKM. V shed 6 bases, J shed 2 bases, and the junction held 4 bases outside the gene matches. The DNA for the CDR3 is TGTGCCAGCAGCAGGGACAGCCCCTACAATGAGCAGTTCTTC. It is translated as CASSRDSPYNEQFF.

This sequence joins TRBV4-2 and TRBJ1-2, with D maybe TRBD1 (5 bases). This CDR3 is 14 amino acids long. The germline V gene has CDR1 LGHNA and CDR2 YNFKEQ. Trimming cost V 2 bases and J 6 bases, with 13 bases left between them. CDR3 region: CASSQMVRADGYTF. CDR3 sequence (DNA): TGTGCCAGCAGCCAAATGGTCAGGGCGGATGGCTACACCTTC.

Many counts were recorded for this clonotype. This chain joins TRBV9 and TRBJ1-5; D remains ambiguous. The CDR3 loop spans 15 amino acids. The V and J ends lost 4 bases and 5 bases respectively, with 16 bases between them. Germline loops: CDR1 SGDLS, CDR2 YYNGEE. The CDR3: CASSPSPGRDQPQHF. The CDR3, as DNA: TGTGCCAGCAGCCCATCCCCGGGGAGGGATCAGCCCCAGCATTTT.

The chain uses TRBV20-1 and TRBJ2-7; D is unresolved. The V end was cut by 0 bases, the J end by 7 bases, with 7 bases between. The germline CDR1 and CDR2 sequences are DFQATT and SNEGSKA (reference sequence). This CDR3 is built from 11 residues. CDR3 sequence reads: CSARDLAEQYF. CDR3 DNA: TGCAGTGCTAGAGATCTTGCGGAGCAGTACTTC.

At least ten counts were recorded for this clonotype. The rearrangement joins TRBV10-3 to TRBJ1-6; the D gene is possibly TRBD1 (5 bases). CDR3 length: 14 residues. Germline V gives CDR1 ENHRY, CDR2 SYGVKD. V dropped 4 bases and J dropped 7 bases, with 11 bases sitting between them. Here the CDR3 DNA reads TGTGCCATCAGTGCAACAGGATGGAATTCACCCCTCCACTTT. Its protein is CAISATGWNSPLHF.

This clonotype was seen many times. The chain combines TRBV7-2 with TRBJ2-7; D remains ambiguous. CDR1 and CDR2 from the germline V gene are SGHTA and FQGNSA. The CDR3 consists of 13 residues. Trimming stripped 0 bases from V and 6 bases from J, with 9 bases between. The CDR3 DNA is TGTGCCAGCAGCTTAGCTCAATCACGCGAGCAGTACTTC. Its translation: CASSLAQSREQYF.

J is TRBJ2-5 and V is TRBV7-2; D is unresolved. V lost 5 bases and J lost 5, with 9 bases in between. CDR3 size: 12 residues. Germline CDR1 SGHTA, CDR2 FQGNSA. The CDR3 spells CASSAARETQYF. In DNA, the CDR3 is TGTGCCAGCAGCGCAGCCAGGGAGACCCAGTACTTC.

The sample holds many counts of this clonotype. The chain combines TRBV11-2 with TRBJ2-2; TRBD2 matches 7 bases. V shed 1 base, J shed 7 bases, and the junction held 3 bases outside the gene matches. The CDR3 sequence is 14 residues long. Germline lookup yields CDR1 SGHAT and CDR2 FQNNGV. The CDR3 nucleotides read TGTGCCAGCAGCTTAGTTAGCGGGCACGGGGAGCTGTTTTTT. It specifies CASSLVSGHGELFF.

This rearrangement joins TRBV7-9 to TRBJ2-1, with TRBD1 matching 7 bases. CDR3 length: 14 amino acids. The junction had 8 bases not matched to a gene; V was cut back by 5 bases and J by 7 bases. CDR1 and CDR2 from the germline V gene are SEHNR and FQNEAQ (reference sequence). The CDR3 here is CASSEGQRGNEQFF. The CDR3 region has the DNA TGTGCCAGCAGCGAGGGACAGCGAGGGAATGAGCAGTTCTTC.